The 26 T cell receptor beta chains presented below share a single source sample, sequenced in a study of OX40 agonist ivuxolimab in advanced cancers. Clones were sequenced by immunoSEQ multiplex PCR, and TCRdb holds only the in-frame ones, with some missing. The sample includes some 83,000 clones, approximately 86% of them seen just once. Sequenced material: CD4+ or CD8+ T cells sorted from blood, taken in a trial of the OX40 agonist ivuxolimab. All receptors come from an adult with an advanced solid tumor such as melanoma, head and neck, liver or kidney cancer.

The chain links TRBV2 to TRBJ1-3; no definite D call. V dropped 6 bases and J dropped 2 bases, with 11 bases sitting between them. This CDR3 contains 14 residues. Germline V gene lookup returns CDR1 SNHLY and CDR2 FYNNEI. As DNA, the CDR3 is TGTGCCAGCAGCGCGGGGTCGGCTGGAAACACCATATATTTT. It yields the protein CASSAGSAGNTIYF. The variable domain in full, completed from reference TRBV2 and TRBJ1-3, reads EPEVTQTPSHQVTQMGQEVILRCVPISNHLYFYWYRQILGQKVEFLVSFYNNEISEKSEIFDDQFSVERPDGSNFTLKIRSTKLEDSAMYFCASSAGSAGNTIYFGEGSWLTVV.

The chain has TRBV9 and TRBJ2-7; possibly TRBD1 or TRBD2 for D (5 bases each). CDR1 is SGDLS and CDR2 is YYNGEE in the germline V gene. V lost 3 bases and J 6 bases, leaving 19 bases between the germline ends. The CDR3 consists of 15 residues. The DNA of the CDR3 is TGTGCCAGCAGCGCCGGGACCAGAAGCTATAGCGAGCAGTACTTC. Translating it yields CASSAGTRSYSEQYF.

The chain joins TRBV9 to TRBJ2-7; D perhaps matches TRBD2 (6 bases). Germline CDR1 is SGDLS and CDR2 is YYNGEE. V lost 0 bases to trimming and J lost 7 bases, with 14 bases between them. The length of the CDR3 is 14 residues. The CDR3 region has the DNA TGTGCCAGCAGCGTAGCTCAGGGACTGGGGGAGCAGTACTTC. Residues: CASSVAQGLGEQYF.

The chain recombines TRBV2 with TRBJ2-2, with D hard to call. The CDR3 is 14 amino acids. CDR1 and CDR2 from the germline V gene are SNHLY and FYNNEI. Trimming shortened V by 1 base and J by 1 base, and 4 bases separated the two germline ends. The CDR3 protein is CASSEEMNTGELFF. DNA of the CDR3: TGTGCCAGCAGTGAAGAGATGAACACCGGGGAGCTGTTTTTT.

CDR3 in amino acids: CASSAKGDTEAFF. DNA for the CDR3: TGTGCCAGCAGCGCCAAAGGGGACACTGAAGCTTTCTTT. The rearrangement links TRBV9 to TRBJ1-1; possibly TRBD1 for D (5 bases). Trimming removed 3 bases at V and 3 bases at J, with 9 bases between. This CDR3 region has 13 residues. Per germline, CDR1 SGDLS and CDR2 YYNGEE.

The chain employs TRBV5-1 and TRBJ1-2; 8 nucleotides line up with TRBD1. Losses at the gene ends were 4 bases for V and 4 bases for J; bases not matched to a gene: 9. The CDR3 has 15 amino acids. Germline lookup yields CDR1 SGHRS and CDR2 YFSETQ. The CDR3 DNA reads TGCGCCAGCAGCGCGGGGTCGACAGGGGCCTATGGCTACACCTTC. Translated, it gives CASSAGSTGAYGYTF.

This clone was observed a single time. The chain is built from TRBV7-7 and TRBJ2-5, with TRBD2 as a possible D gene (6 bases). Germline CDR1 SSHAT, CDR2 FNYEAQ (reference sequence). This CDR3 has 14 amino acids. The germline V and J ends were trimmed by 5 bases and 1 base, with 11 bases remaining between them. The CDR3 is CASSLGGIQETQYF. For the CDR3, the DNA is TGTGCCAGCAGCCTAGGAGGGATCCAAGAGACCCAGTACTTC. Supplemented by reference TRBV7-7 and TRBJ2-5, the full variable domain reads GAGVSQSPRYKVTKRGQDVTLRCDPISSHATLYWYQQALGQGPEFLTYFNYEAQPDKSGLPSDRFSAERPEGSISTLTIQRTEQRDSAMYRCASSLGGIQETQYFGPGTRLLVL.

The rearrangement joins TRBV5-1 to TRBJ2-3; D is undetermined. This CDR3 spans 12 amino acids. The ends were cut back, 5 bases at V and 3 bases at J, with 7 bases in the middle. Per the germline V gene, CDR1 is SGHRS and CDR2 is YFSETQ. In DNA form, the CDR3 reads TGCGCCAGCAGGCAAGGTACAGATACGCAGTATTTT. It specifies CASRQGTDTQYF.

This rearrangement joins TRBV9 to TRBJ2-3; D ambiguous. V gave up 0 bases and J gave up 3 bases, with 5 bases separating them. Per germline, CDR1 SGDLS and CDR2 YYNGEE. This CDR3 contains 13 residues. The CDR3 coding sequence is TGTGCCAGCAGCGTAGTAGGGACAGATACGCAGTATTTT. Encoded protein: CASSVVGTDTQYF.

The chain combines TRBV11-2 with TRBJ1-4, with D possibly being TRBD1 (6 bases). Germline values: CDR1 SGHAT, CDR2 FQNNGV. This CDR3 is 14 amino acids long. Trimming shortened V by 3 bases and J by 7 bases, and 12 bases separated the two germline ends. CDR3 sequence: CASSFAGASEKLFF. For the CDR3, the DNA is TGTGCCAGCAGCTTTGCAGGGGCGAGTGAAAAACTGTTTTTT.

The chain recombines TRBV7-8 with TRBJ1-6; TRBD1 might be the D (6 bases). CDR1 SGHVS and CDR2 FQNEAQ come from the germline V gene. The length of the CDR3 is 16 residues. The V and J ends lost 2 bases and 9 bases respectively, with 17 bases between them. The CDR3 DNA is TGTGCCAGCAGCTTAACCCGACAGGATTTGGGTTCACCCCTCCACTTT. Amino acid sequence: CASSLTRQDLGSPLHF.

CDR3 amino acids: CASSHGTGGATKNIQYF. In DNA, the CDR3 is TGTGCCAGCAGCCACGGGACAGGGGGCGCAACCAAAAACATTCAGTACTTC. The J gene is TRBJ2-4, the V gene TRBV5-4; TRBD1 agrees at 12 bases. In germline, CDR1 is SGHNT, CDR2 YYREEE (reference sequence). With V trimmed by 4 bases and J by 2 bases, 7 bases remained unmatched. The CDR3 has 17 amino acids.

The CDR3 DNA reads as TGTGCCAGCAGTCGAGACACTGAAGCTTTCTTT. Amino acids: CASSRDTEAFF. The chain combines TRBV28 with TRBJ1-1; D not certain. CDR1 and CDR2 from the germline V gene are MDHEN and SYDVKM. This CDR3 has 11 residues. V was pared by 5 bases and J by 3 bases, with 4 bases between.

The chain employs TRBV2 and TRBJ2-1; D might be TRBD2 (6 bases). Trimming cost V 6 bases and J 6 bases, with 12 bases left between them. The V gene's germline CDR1 is SNHLY and CDR2 FYNNEI. The CDR3 runs 13 residues. The CDR3 nucleotides are TGTGCCAGCAGCGAGGGAGGAATCAATGAGCAGTTCTTC. Its protein product is CASSEGGINEQFF.

The chain uses TRBV6-5 and TRBJ1-3; 8 bases match TRBD1. The J segment lost 0 bases and the V segment lost 6 bases, leaving 4 bases of the junction unmatched. The germline gives CDR1 MNHEY, CDR2 SVGAGI. The CDR3 runs to 15 residues. Here the CDR3 DNA reads TGTGCCAGCAGACGGACAGGGAGCTCTGGAAACACCATATATTTT. Residues: CASRRTGSSGNTIYF.

The chain carries TRBV10-3 and TRBJ2-1, with D perhaps TRBD2 (7 bases). The CDR3 is 15 residues long. Germline loops: CDR1 ENHRY, CDR2 SYGVKD. V shed 2 bases and J shed 7 bases, with 15 bases lying between them. The CDR3 protein is CAISEEGEGVNEQFF. Here the CDR3 DNA reads TGTGCCATCAGTGAGGAAGGGGAGGGGGTGAATGAGCAGTTCTTC.

The chain has TRBV6-6 and TRBJ2-4; D is ambiguous. Trimming shortened V by 6 bases and J by 1 base, and 13 bases separated the two germline ends. The CDR3 is 15 residues long. Germline V gives CDR1 MNHNY, CDR2 SVGAGI (reference sequence). The CDR3 coding sequence is TGTGCCAGCAGAACCCTCGGAGAGGCCAAAAACATTCAGTACTTC. Translation gives CASRTLGEAKNIQYF.

The chain has TRBV28 and TRBJ1-2, with no clear D. The CDR3 runs to 12 residues. V lost 2 bases to trimming and J lost 3 bases, with 4 bases between them. CDR1 and CDR2 from the germline V gene are MDHEN and SYDVKM. CDR3 loop: CASSLNYYGYTF. The CDR3 coding sequence is TGTGCCAGCAGTTTAAATTACTATGGCTACACCTTC.

Only a few counts were recorded for this clone. This sequence joins TRBV2 and TRBJ1-1; no clear D. CDR3 size: 11 residues. V dropped 9 bases and J dropped 7 bases, with 12 bases sitting between them. CDR1 SNHLY and CDR2 FYNNEI come from the germline V gene. This CDR3 reads CARQRTFEAFF. CDR3 in DNA: TGTGCCAGACAAAGGACCTTTGAAGCTTTCTTT.

The CDR3 nucleotides are TGTGCCAGCAGTTTACTTCATGCGTCCGGACAGGGTGAATATGGCTACACCTTC. Translated: CASSLLHASGQGEYGYTF. The chain joins TRBV28 to TRBJ1-2, with 8 bases identical to TRBD1. The germline CDR1 and CDR2 sequences are MDHEN and SYDVKM. The length of the CDR3 is 18 residues. J lost 5 bases, V lost 2 bases, and 16 bases had no gene match.

The rearrangement joins TRBV27 to TRBJ1-2, with no clear D. Germline lookup yields CDR1 MNHEY and CDR2 SMNVEV (reference sequence). Deletions cut 2 bases from V and 4 bases from J, with 11 bases between. The CDR3 sequence is 14 residues long. CDR3 protein: CASSLGRARYGYTF. The CDR3 coding sequence is TGTGCCAGCAGTTTAGGTAGAGCTCGCTATGGCTACACCTTC.

The chain couples TRBV9 to TRBJ1-4, with D unresolved. V was cut by 5 bases and J by 4 bases, with 15 bases left in between. From germline, CDR1 is SGDLS and CDR2 YYNGEE. This CDR3 is 15 amino acids long. The CDR3 sequence is CASSAGRTNNEKLFF. The CDR3 DNA sequence: TGTGCCAGCAGTGCCGGACGGACCAATAATGAAAAACTGTTTTTT.

This rearrangement joins TRBV9 to TRBJ1-6; weak D call: TRBD1 (6 bases). Looked up from germline, CDR1 is SGDLS and CDR2 is YYNGEE. The CDR3 runs 16 residues. Trimming took 4 bases from V and 9 from J, leaving 20 bases between them. The CDR3 nucleotides read TGTGCCAGCAGCTCGAGACAGGACCCCCTGGGTTCACCCCTCCACTTT. Translated: CASSSRQDPLGSPLHF.

The J gene is TRBJ2-5, the V gene TRBV20-1; D may be TRBD1 (6 bases). Trimming shortened V by 4 bases and J by 4 bases, and 7 bases separated the two germline ends. The CDR3 has 11 amino acids. Germline loops: CDR1 DFQATT, CDR2 SNEGSKA (reference sequence). CDR3 in amino acids: CSATTGETQYF. The CDR3 DNA sequence: TGCAGTGCTACGACAGGAGAGACCCAGTACTTC.

This clone has a handful of counts. J is TRBJ1-1 and V is TRBV5-5, with 8 bases aligning to TRBD1. The ends lost 2 bases at V and 11 bases at J; junction bases unmatched: 5. Germline V CDR1 and CDR2: SGHKS, YYEKEE (reference sequence). This CDR3 is 12 amino acids long. CDR3 bases: TGTGCCAGCAGCTTCCAGGGGGCGCGGGCTTTCTTT. Its translation: CASSFQGARAFF.

This rearrangement joins TRBV4-1 to TRBJ2-1; the D is unclear. Trimming took off 3 bases at V and 0 bases at J, with 6 bases between the two ends. Germline V gives CDR1 MGHRA, CDR2 YSYEKL. This CDR3 is built from 14 residues. The CDR3 here is CASSQTGSYNEQFF. The CDR3, as DNA: TGCGCCAGCAGCCAGACTGGCTCCTACAATGAGCAGTTCTTC.